This T cell receptor beta chain was obtained from a study of human T cells and chemical hapten exposure. Points from the study as a whole: There was alopecia in the donors, so their immune response may differ from that of healthy people. In comparison with controls, expanded TCRs gave rise to a significantly larger number of large CDR3 similarity clusters.

In TCRdb, the RACE reads were re-called with MiXCR into one record per CDR3 protein. The data hold approximately 90,000 distinct CDR3 sequences, with around 10% observed a single time. This clonotype was counted only a few times. No antigen is known for it. CDR1 MNHNY and CDR2 SVGAGI come from the germline V gene (reference sequence). The CDR3 sequence is 16 residues long. Between the trimmed V and J ends, which lost 5 bases and 0 bases, there was a span of 14 bases. Time point defined: patch test 2, 6 weeks after DPC sensitization. As to treatment: therapeutic diphenylcyclopropenone sensitization with weekly scalp DPC. Unfractionated whole blood yielded the extracted total RNA.

The specimen comprised whole blood, sampled in connection with sensitization to the hapten diphenylcyclopropenone (DPC). V gene TRBV6-6 combines with J gene TRBJ2-1, with D possibly matching TRBD2 (5 bases). The receptor comes from a man between 40 and 49 years old with alopecia areata. Some clones in this sample may be carry-over from other donors' samples. The CDR3 DNA follows: TGTGCCAGCAGTCCACTAGGTATAAGCTCCTACAATGAGCAGTTCTTC. Its translation is CASSPLGISSYNEQFF.